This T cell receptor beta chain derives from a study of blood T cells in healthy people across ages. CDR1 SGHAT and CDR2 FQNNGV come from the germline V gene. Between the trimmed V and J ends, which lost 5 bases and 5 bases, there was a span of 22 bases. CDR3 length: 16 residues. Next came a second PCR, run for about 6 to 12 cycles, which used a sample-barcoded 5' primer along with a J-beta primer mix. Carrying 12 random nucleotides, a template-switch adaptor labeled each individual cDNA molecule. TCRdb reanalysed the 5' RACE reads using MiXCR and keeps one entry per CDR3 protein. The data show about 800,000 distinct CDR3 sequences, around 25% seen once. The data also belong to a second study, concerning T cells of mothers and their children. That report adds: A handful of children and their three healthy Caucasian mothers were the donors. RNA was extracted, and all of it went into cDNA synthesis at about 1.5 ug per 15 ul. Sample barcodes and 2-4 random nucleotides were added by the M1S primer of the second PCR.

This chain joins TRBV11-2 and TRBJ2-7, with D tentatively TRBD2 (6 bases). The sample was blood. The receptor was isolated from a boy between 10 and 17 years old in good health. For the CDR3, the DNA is TGTGCCAGCAGCCCTAACGGACCGGGAGTCGTCGACGAGCAGTACTTC. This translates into CASSPNGPGVVDEQYF.